This T cell receptor (beta chain) was captured by sequencing in a study of blood T cell repertoires in COVID-19. Study at large: The United States, Italy and Spain provided the acute and convalescent COVID-19 samples. T cells, B-cell-depleted T cells, or PBMCs supplied cDNA or gDNA.

Participants were placed into cohorts based on the clinical history they reported. Generated by immunoSEQ multiplex PCR, the TCRdb table keeps only in-frame clones and is missing some. The sample records approximately 230,000 clones, approximately 86% being singletons. The source of this sequence is a woman in her 30s with acute COVID-19. The material sequenced was PBMCs or T cells enriched from blood (not recorded which).

The CDR3 region is CASRGGEGQETQYF. CDR3 DNA sequence: TGTGCCAGCCGGGGAGGAGAAGGCCAAGAGACCCAGTACTTC. The chain carries TRBV10-3 and TRBJ2-5, with D perhaps TRBD2 (6 bases). Germline loops: CDR1 ENHRY, CDR2 SYGVKD. The CDR3 is 14 amino acids. V lost 10 bases and J 1 base, leaving 16 bases between the germline ends.